The 30 T cell receptor beta chains below come from one sample, sequenced in a study of vaccination and CD4 T cells after COVID-19. As to time point: late sampling 161 to 241 days after vaccination in a few convalescent patients. Treatment: approximately nine-day PBMC culture with coronavirus spike peptide pools or control peptides (ViraFEST assay). Cultured CD4+ T cell DNA was sequenced using the Oncomine TCR Beta short-read assay. TCRdb independently ran MiXCR on the PCR reads; one entry per CDR3 protein. Of 16,000 or so distinct CDR3 sequences in the sample, over 35% were seen once. For these receptors, no antigen is known. The sequenced sample was CD4+ T cells from blood, cultured in vitro, obtained about 7 months after SARS-CoV-2 vaccination. The receptors here all came from a human donor who had recovered from COVID-19.

This chain uses TRBV20-1 with TRBJ2-7; tentatively, D is TRBD1 (6 bases). The length of the CDR3 is 13 residues. The germline CDR1 and CDR2 sequences are DFQATT and SNEGSKA (reference sequence). The V gene lost 4 bases and the J gene lost 4 bases, with 14 bases spanning the gap. The CDR3 nucleotides are TGCAGTGCTACTCCGGGACAATCGTACGAGCAGTACTTC. Encoded protein: CSATPGQSYEQYF.

V gene TRBV7-2 combines with J gene TRBJ2-1, with 12 positions matching TRBD2. CDR3 length: 16 residues. V was clipped by 6 bases and J by 6 bases; unmatched bases: 9. CDR1 SGHTA and CDR2 FQGNSA come from the germline V gene. CDR3 residues: CASRFSSGGVSNEQFF. The CDR3 DNA reads TGTGCCAGCAGATTCTCTAGCGGGGGGGTATCCAATGAGCAGTTCTTC.

A few counts support this clonotype. This chain uses TRBV7-3 with TRBJ2-1; no reliable D call. Trimming removed 4 bases at V and 8 bases at J, with 15 bases between. The CDR3 loop spans 14 amino acids. The germline gives CDR1 SGHTA, CDR2 FQGTGA. Here the CDR3 DNA reads TGTGCCAGCAGCTCATCCCGGGCCTCCGATGAGCAGTTCTTC. It encodes CASSSSRASDEQFF.

This clonotype was counted only a few times. The genes are TRBV11-3 and TRBJ2-5; TRBD2 aligns across 7 bases. J lost 5 bases, V lost 4 bases, and 10 bases had no gene match. The CDR3 has 15 amino acids. The V gene's germline CDR1 is SGHNT and CDR2 YENEEA. The CDR3 DNA is TGTGCCAGCAGCTCTTGGACTAGAAGCTGGGAGACCCAGTACTTC. As protein: CASSSWTRSWETQYF.

The V gene is TRBV20-1, the J gene TRBJ2-3; 10 bases fit TRBD2. V lost 2 bases and J lost 3; bases outside the gene matches: 8. The germline V gene has CDR1 DFQATT and CDR2 SNEGSKA (reference sequence). CDR3 length: 16 amino acids. Here the CDR3 DNA reads TGCAGTGCTAGAAGTCTAGCGGGGGTAGTAACAGATACGCAGTATTTT. The encoded protein is CSARSLAGVVTDTQYF.

The V gene is TRBV7-9, the J gene TRBJ2-1; 7 bases agree with TRBD2. The germline V gene encodes CDR1 SEHNR and CDR2 FQNEAQ (reference sequence). There are 16 residues in the CDR3. Trimming cost V 1 base and J 6 bases; bases outside gene matches: 9. CDR3 amino acids: CASSLGLGGDANEQFF. The DNA for the CDR3 is TGTGCCAGCAGCTTAGGGTTGGGGGGGGATGCCAATGAGCAGTTCTTC.

The chain employs TRBV30 and TRBJ1-5, with TRBD1 as a possible D gene (5 bases). V was clipped by 2 bases and J by 4 bases, with 9 bases between them. Germline CDR1 reads GTSNPN; CDR2 reads SVGIG (reference sequence). This CDR3 region has 13 residues. The CDR3 spells CAWSPAGNQPQHF. The CDR3 bases are TGTGCCTGGAGTCCCGCAGGGAATCAGCCCCAGCATTTT.

This clonotype was seen only a few times. The chain recombines TRBV10-3 with TRBJ2-5; no clear D gene. The CDR3 is 14 residues long. The germline V gene encodes CDR1 ENHRY and CDR2 SYGVKD. The V and J ends lost 0 bases and 3 bases respectively, with 8 bases between them. CDR3 residues: CAISESGRKETQYF. The CDR3 DNA follows: TGTGCCATCAGTGAGTCAGGAAGGAAAGAGACCCAGTACTTC.

This clonotype came up once. The V call is TRBV11-1, the J call TRBJ2-3; no clear D. V shed 5 bases and J shed 1 base, with 13 bases lying between them. The CDR3 contains 15 residues. Germline V gene data show CDR1 as SGHAT and CDR2 as FQDESV (reference sequence). CDR3 bases: TGTGCCAGCAGCGTAAGTAACGAGGGCACAGATACGCAGTATTTT. This sequence encodes CASSVSNEGTDTQYF.

This sequence joins TRBV2 and TRBJ2-3; TRBD1 might be the D (5 bases). The V end lost 8 bases, the J end lost 0 bases, and 15 bases lay between the germline ends. Germline-derived CDR1 and CDR2 are SNHLY and FYNNEI. This CDR3 comprises 15 residues. The CDR3 DNA reads as TGTGCCAGCCGATGGACACTGCTTAGCACAGATACGCAGTATTTT. This codes for CASRWTLLSTDTQYF. Variable domain in full (rest from reference TRBV2 and TRBJ2-3): EPEVTQTPSHQVTQMGQEVILRCVPISNHLYFYWYRQILGQKVEFLVSFYNNEISEKSEIFDDQFSVERPDGSNFTLKIRSTKLEDSAMYFCASRWTLLSTDTQYFGPGTRLTVL.

This clonotype has only a few counts. The chain uses TRBV7-2 and TRBJ1-6; D not resolved. Germline V CDR1 and CDR2: SGHTA, FQGNSA. V dropped 2 bases and J dropped 7 bases, with 6 bases sitting between them. This CDR3 is 13 amino acids long. CDR3 sequence reads: CASSLYENSPLHF. The CDR3, as DNA: TGTGCCAGCAGCTTATATGAAAATTCACCCCTCCACTTT.

The rearrangement links TRBV20-1 to TRBJ2-1; no reliable D call. The germline CDR1 and CDR2 sequences are DFQATT and SNEGSKA (reference sequence). This CDR3 has 13 amino acids. Trimming cost V 5 bases and J 4 bases, with 12 bases left between them. Here the CDR3 reads CSAGPSLYNEQFF. The CDR3 DNA follows: TGCAGTGCTGGACCTTCCCTATACAATGAGCAGTTCTTC.

The chain couples TRBV6-1 to TRBJ2-1; 7 nucleotides agree with TRBD1. Unmatched junction bases numbered 10, after V lost 8 bases and J lost 9 bases. This CDR3 has 13 amino acids. Germline CDR1 is MNHNS and CDR2 is SASEGT. CDR3 DNA sequence: TGTGCCAGCGTACAGCTAAGGGACAGTGAGCAGTTCTTC. This gives the protein CASVQLRDSEQFF.

This clonotype was seen only a few times. This chain connects TRBV7-9 to TRBJ2-2; 7 nucleotides match TRBD1. The CDR3 consists of 13 residues. With 6 bases clipped from V and 5 bases from J, the junction kept 3 bases outside the gene matches. CDR1 is SEHNR and CDR2 is FQNEAQ in the germline V gene (reference sequence). CDR3 region: CASRGRGTGELFF. In DNA, the CDR3 is TGTGCCAGCAGGGGCAGGGGGACCGGGGAGCTGTTTTTT.

The J gene is TRBJ2-5, the V gene TRBV30; D uncertain. There are 13 residues in the CDR3. Germline values: CDR1 GTSNPN, CDR2 SVGIG (reference sequence). The V end was cut by 0 bases, the J end by 2 bases, with 7 bases between. The CDR3: CAWSVRLQETQYF. The CDR3 DNA follows: TGTGCCTGGAGTGTACGGTTACAAGAGACCCAGTACTTC.

The chain employs TRBV11-1 and TRBJ2-7, with D perhaps matching TRBD1 (5 bases). The CDR3 spans 13 residues. Between the trimmed V and J ends, which lost 1 base and 6 bases, there was a span of 10 bases. Germline loops: CDR1 SGHAT, CDR2 FQDESV (reference sequence). In DNA form, the CDR3 reads TGTGCCAGCAGCTTAGTCCAGGGCAGCGAGCAGTACTTC. Its protein product is CASSLVQGSEQYF.

The V gene is TRBV6-4, the J gene TRBJ2-7; the match to TRBD1 covers 10 bases. V trimming: 8 bases; J trimming: 5 bases; junction bases outside the gene matches: 9. The CDR3 is 14 residues long. Looked up from germline, CDR1 is MRHNA and CDR2 is SNTAGT. The CDR3 coding sequence is TGTGCCAGCCGGTGGGGACAGGGGAGAGACGAGCAGTACTTC. Protein product: CASRWGQGRDEQYF.

This sequence joins TRBV6-1 and TRBJ2-5; D might be TRBD1 or TRBD2, each matching 6 bases. CDR1 is MNHNS and CDR2 is SASEGT in the germline V gene. The CDR3 runs to 15 residues. Trimming cost V 2 bases and J 5 bases, with 15 bases left between them. CDR3 sequence: CASSERWGAGETQYF. The CDR3 coding sequence is TGTGCCAGCAGTGAACGGTGGGGGGCCGGGGAGACCCAGTACTTC.

A few counts support this clonotype. In DNA, the CDR3 is TGCAGTGCTAGAGGGGCAGGTCGTATTGAAGCTTTCTTT. This gives the protein CSARGAGRIEAFF. The rearrangement joins TRBV20-1 to TRBJ1-1; no firm D call. In germline, CDR1 is DFQATT, CDR2 SNEGSKA (reference sequence). The CDR3 spans 13 residues. V lost 1 base, J lost 7 bases, and 13 bases lay in between.

This clonotype was counted between two and nine times. The rearrangement joins TRBV10-3 to TRBJ1-1; D is possibly TRBD1 (5 bases). In germline, CDR1 is ENHRY, CDR2 SYGVKD. Trimming stripped 0 bases from V and 4 bases from J, with 12 bases between. The CDR3 has 15 residues. The CDR3 sequence: CAISESRGGSTEAFF. The CDR3 nucleotides read TGTGCCATCAGTGAGTCGCGGGGGGGTAGCACTGAAGCTTTCTTT.

This clonotype has just a few counts. J is TRBJ2-7 and V is TRBV11-3; D possibly corresponds to TRBD2 (6 bases). V shed 3 bases and J shed 4 bases, with 13 bases lying between them. The CDR3 has 14 amino acids. Per germline, CDR1 SGHNT and CDR2 YENEEA. CDR3 nucleotide sequence: TGTGCCAGCAGCTTTGGGGGGAGCGGTTACGAGCAGTACTTC. Its translation is CASSFGGSGYEQYF.

This clonotype was recorded a few times. The J gene is TRBJ2-5, the V gene TRBV5-4; TRBD2 matches at 9 bases. Germline assignment: CDR1 SGHNT and CDR2 YYREEE (reference sequence). The trim removed 4 bases at V and 1 base at J, leaving 8 bases unmatched. The CDR3 consists of 16 residues. Here the CDR3 DNA reads TGTGCCAGCAGCCCCGGGACTAGCAGACTCCAAGAGACCCAGTACTTC. It encodes CASSPGTSRLQETQYF.

The table lists this clonotype with a few counts. This sequence joins TRBV20-1 and TRBJ2-3; TRBD2 matches at 9 bases. V was clipped by 7 bases and J by 1 base; unmatched bases: 9. Germline values: CDR1 DFQATT, CDR2 SNEGSKA (reference sequence). This CDR3 contains 15 residues. The chain's CDR3 is CSVATSGRGTDTQYF. In DNA form, the CDR3 reads TGCAGTGTCGCGACTAGCGGACGGGGCACAGATACGCAGTATTTT.

The chain joins TRBV20-1 to TRBJ1-2; D is possibly TRBD1 (6 bases). Germline CDR1 reads DFQATT; CDR2 reads SNEGSKA (reference sequence). The CDR3 totals 14 residues. V lost 8 bases to trimming and J lost 3 bases, with 19 bases between them. The CDR3 here is CSPTGGGVDYGYTF. The CDR3 nucleotides are TGCAGTCCGACTGGGGGGGGCGTTGACTATGGCTACACCTTC.

The genes are TRBV2 and TRBJ2-7, with D possibly matching TRBD1 (6 bases). This CDR3 has 12 amino acids. The V and J ends lost 9 bases and 2 bases respectively, with 11 bases between them. Germline V CDR1 and CDR2: SNHLY, FYNNEI. CDR3 amino acids: CARGGTAYEQYF. The DNA of the CDR3 is TGTGCCAGAGGGGGAACCGCCTACGAGCAGTACTTC.

The chain carries TRBV27 and TRBJ2-6; the match to TRBD2 covers 11 bases. Germline V gene data show CDR1 as MNHEY and CDR2 as SMNVEV (reference sequence). This CDR3 is 18 amino acids long. The ends lost 1 base at V and 4 bases at J; junction bases unmatched: 6. CDR3: CASSLLGTSGSGANVLTF. CDR3 nucleotide sequence: TGTGCCAGCAGTTTATTAGGGACTAGCGGTTCCGGGGCCAACGTCCTGACTTTC.

The chain joins TRBV5-1 to TRBJ1-1; tentative D call: TRBD1 (5 bases). Germline V gene sequence: CDR1 SGHRS, CDR2 YFSETQ. The CDR3 length is 15 residues. Trimming pared 4 bases from V and 2 bases from J, leaving 15 bases between. CDR3 in DNA: TGCGCCAGCAGCCTCATACCGGGACCCAACACTGAAGCTTTCTTT. It encodes CASSLIPGPNTEAFF.

The J gene is TRBJ2-5, the V gene TRBV5-1, with a tentative D call TRBD2 (6 bases). The CDR3 extends over 15 amino acids. V gave up 6 bases and J gave up 5 bases, with 20 bases separating them. CDR1 is SGHRS, CDR2 YFSETQ, per germline. The CDR3 region has the DNA TGCGCCAGCAACGGCGGAGTCACGGGAGTGGAGACCCAGTACTTC. It encodes CASNGGVTGVETQYF.

The chain employs TRBV7-9 and TRBJ2-3; D perhaps matches TRBD2 (5 bases). From germline, CDR1 is SEHNR and CDR2 FQNEAQ (reference sequence). V was shortened by 7 bases and J by 1 base, with 12 bases between the two germline ends. CDR3 length: 14 residues. The CDR3 DNA reads TGTGCCAGCAACGTGTTCGGGGGCACAGATACGCAGTATTTT. This encodes CASNVFGGTDTQYF.

The V gene is TRBV6-5, the J gene TRBJ2-7, with 8 bases fitting TRBD2. CDR3 length equals 16 residues. V lost 0 bases to trimming and J lost 7 bases; unmatched junction nucleotides: 11. Germline-derived CDR1 and CDR2 are MNHEY and SVGAGI. The CDR3 spells CASSYSLTSGREEQYF. The CDR3 coding sequence is TGTGCCAGCAGTTACTCGCTTACCAGCGGGAGAGAAGAGCAGTACTTC.